Listed below are T cell receptor beta chains from one sample, sequenced in a study of blood T cells in healthy people across ages. TCRdb reanalysed the 5' RACE reads using MiXCR and keeps one entry per CDR3 protein. The sample records roughly 640,000 distinct CDR3 sequences, approximately 30% being singletons. The sequencing input was blood. The receptors originated from a woman older than 75 in good health. The CDR3 runs from the conserved cysteine through the conserved F or W. A D gene is named only where the DNA matches it firmly. Size is stated for part of the rows, as once, few or many counts, or as a class when the clone is expanded.

>many|TRBV4-2|TRBJ2-7|15|-
TGTGCCAGCAGCCAAGGAGGCCCTGGGGGATACGAGCAGTACTTC
CASSQGGPGGYEQYF
>many|TRBV29-1|TRBJ1-2|12|-
TGCAGCGTTGACGCTGCAAACTATGGCTACACCTTC
CSVDAANYGYTF
>many|TRBV7-3|TRBJ1-5|13|-
TGTGCCAGCAGCACCTGGGTAGGACAGCCCCAGCATTTT
CASSTWVGQPQHF
>many|TRBV20-1|TRBJ2-7|15|TRBD1
TGCAGTGCTGGAAAGGGACAGGGGGTCCGCTACGAGCAGTACTTC
CSAGKGQGVRYEQYF
>many|TRBV6-5|TRBJ2-5|14|TRBD2
TGTGCCAGCCGACTAGCGGGGGGTCGGGAGACCCAGTACTTC
CASRLAGGRETQYF
>once|TRBV12-5|TRBJ2-3|11|-
TGTGCGGCGACTAACACAGATGCGCAGTATTTT
CAATNTDAQYF
>many|TRBV5-1|TRBJ1-5|14|-
TGCGCCAGCAGCACCGGGACATACGGCCAGCCCCAGCATTTT
CASSTGTYGQPQHF
>many|TRBV28|TRBJ2-7|14|TRBD1
TGTGCCAGCAGTTTCTACAGGGGATCCTACGAGCAGTACTTC
CASSFYRGSYEQYF
>few|TRBV12-3/TRBV12-4|TRBJ2-3|12|-
TGTGCCAGCAGTTTAAGCCCAGATGCGCAGTATTTT
CASSLSPDAQYF
>many|TRBV20-1|TRBJ2-7|14|-
TGCAGTGCTAGCTCACTCGACAGACACTACGAGCAGTACTTC
CSASSLDRHYEQYF
>-|TRBV6-5|TRBJ1-6|12|-
TGTGCCAGCAGCAGACCCGACTCACCCCTCCACTTT
CASSRPDSPLHF
>once|TRBV6-5|TRBJ2-7|13|TRBD2
TGTGCCAGCAGGAGTAGCGGGGAGAATGAGCAGTACTTC
CASRSSGENEQYF
>-|TRBV5-4|TRBJ2-1|15|-
TGTGCCAGCAGCGGGCCCGTTCGGGCCTACAATGAGCAGTTCTTC
CASSGPVRAYNEQFF
>-|TRBV29-1|TRBJ2-3|14|-
TGCAGCGTTGAGGCTGGTGCTAGCACAGATACGCAGTATTTT
CSVEAGASTDTQYF
>-|TRBV6-2/TRBV6-3|TRBJ1-1|16|TRBD1
TGTGCCAGCAGCTTCAATCTGGGACAGGTGAACACTGAAGCTTTCTTT
CASSFNLGQVNTEAFF
>-|TRBV7-6|TRBJ2-6|15|-
TGTGCCAGCAGCCTGGACAAAAACGGGGCCAACGTCCTGACTTTC
CASSLDKNGANVLTF
>many|TRBV6-1|TRBJ2-5|13|-
TGTGCCAGCAGTGAAGGTGTTTGGGGTGGTCAGTACTTC
CASSEGVWGGQYF
>many|TRBV7-2|TRBJ1-1|13|-
TGTGCCAGCAGCTCGTCGGGGAACACTGAAGCTTTCTTT
CASSSSGNTEAFF
>many|TRBV4-1|TRBJ2-7|15|-
TGCGCCAGCAGCCTTAGAGATCTGACGGATTACGAGCAGTACTTC
CASSLRDLTDYEQYF
>-|TRBV4-3|TRBJ2-7|16|TRBD1
TGCGCCAGCAGCCAAGATAAAGGGGGCTTCTACAATGAGCAGTACTTC
CASSQDKGGFYNEQYF
>-|TRBV3-1|TRBJ1-6|15|TRBD1
TGTGCCAGCAGCCAAGGACCCAGGGGGAATTCACCCCCCCACTTT
CASSQGPRGNSPPHF
>-|TRBV5-6|TRBJ1-2|13|-
TGTGCCAGCTCCCTGGGGGAAGGATATGGCTACACCTTC
CASSLGEGYGYTF
>-|TRBV5-4|TRBJ2-7|13|-
TGTGCCAGCAGCTTGGGGACTGTGTACGAGCAGTACTTC
CASSLGTVYEQYF
>-|TRBV30|TRBJ1-1|12|-
TGTGCCTGTCACACGGGCCACACTGAAGCTTTCTTT
CACHTGHTEAFF
>-|TRBV7-2|TRBJ1-2|15|TRBD1
TGTGCCAGCAGCCTCTCGACAGGGGAGAGCTATGGCTACACCTTC
CASSLSTGESYGYTF
>-|TRBV10-2|TRBJ2-1|13|-
TGCGCCAGCAGGGCGGGTCAATTCGATGAGCAGTTTTTC
CASRAGQFDEQFF
>-|TRBV2|TRBJ1-4|15|-
TGTGCCAGCCGGAACCAGGGGCAACTAGGTGAAAAACTGTTTTTT
CASRNQGQLGEKLFF
>few|TRBV6-5|TRBJ2-1|20|TRBD2
TGTGCCAGCAGTTACCGGGGACTAGCGGGGGGCCGGAGCTCCTACAATGAGCAGGTCTTC
CASSYRGLAGGRSSYNEQVF
>-|TRBV7-9|TRBJ2-1|16|-
TGTGCCAGCAGCTTAGCGGGGGGAACAGGGATCAATGAGCAGTTCTTC
CASSLAGGTGINEQFF
>many|TRBV5-1|TRBJ2-3|12|-
TGCGCCAGCAGCTTGGTTTCAGATACGCAGTATTTT
CASSLVSDTQYF
>many|TRBV5-1|TRBJ2-1|15|TRBD1
TGCGCCAGCAGCCAAACAGGGGCTCAAAACAATGAGCAGTTCTTC
CASSQTGAQNNEQFF
>many|TRBV28|TRBJ2-3|12|TRBD1
TGTGCCTCACGAGGGGGCGCAGATACGCAGTATTTT
CASRGGADTQYF
>-|TRBV7-2|TRBJ1-2|13|-
TGTGCCAGCAGCTTAGAGACAGGATTTGGCTACACCTTC
CASSLETGFGYTF
>-|TRBV20-1|TRBJ2-3|14|TRBD2
TGCAGCTTGACGGGACTGGCGGGAGCAGATACGCAGTATTTT
CSLTGLAGADTQYF
>-|TRBV5-1|TRBJ1-1|14|-
TGCGCCAGCAGCTGGATTCGGGGTAGCACTGAAGCTTTCTTT
CASSWIRGSTEAFF
>few|TRBV19|TRBJ1-4|16|-
TGTGCCAGTAGACTATGGGGGCCCGCAACTAATGAAAAACTGTTTTTT
CASRLWGPATNEKLFF
>-|TRBV20-1|TRBJ2-5|18|TRBD2
TGCAGTGCTAGAGATACAGGGCTAGCGGGGGAAGAGGGGAATGAGCAGTACTTC
CSARDTGLAGEEGNEQYF